A selection of T cell receptor beta chains follows, all from one sample in a study of blood T cell repertoires in COVID-19. Method: immunoSEQ multiplex PCR; TCRdb's copy keeps in-frame clones and lacks some. The sample has hundreds of thousands of clones; approximately 91% are singletons. The sequencing sample was made of PBMCs or T cells enriched from blood (not recorded which). The receptors originated from a woman aged 25 to 39 who had recovered from COVID-19. Each CDR3 is given with its conserved first and last residue. A D gene is named only where the DNA matches it firmly. Rows give clone size only sometimes, using once, few, many, or a class for an expanded clone.

V: TRBV11-1
D: -
size: -
J: TRBJ2-1
CDR3: CASSLGRSSYNEQFF
DNA: TGTGCCAGCAGCTTAGGGCGGAGCTCCTACAATGAGCAGTTCTTC

V: TRBV5-1
D: TRBD2
size: -
J: TRBJ2-3
CDR3: CASSAPSGKKGTDTQYF
DNA: TGCGCCAGCAGCGCACCTAGCGGGAAAAAAGGGACAGATACGCAGTATTTT

V: TRBV25-1
D: TRBD1
size: -
J: TRBJ1-4
CDR3: CASSEDRGRPEKLFF
DNA: TGTGCCAGCAGTGAAGACAGGGGGCGCCCTGAAAAACTGTTTTTT

V: TRBV5-1
D: -
size: -
J: TRBJ2-7
CDR3: CASSLALTYEQYF
DNA: TGCGCCAGCAGCTTGGCTCTTACCTACGAGCAGTACTTC

V: TRBV11-2
D: TRBD2
size: -
J: TRBJ2-7
CDR3: CASSLRASGLSYEQYF
DNA: TGTGCCAGCAGCTTAAGGGCTAGCGGACTCTCCTACGAGCAGTACTTC

V: TRBV2
D: -
size: -
J: TRBJ2-1
CDR3: CASSEQSEQFF
DNA: TGTGCCAGCAGTGAACAATCTGAGCAGTTCTTC

V: TRBV19
D: -
size: few
J: TRBJ1-6
CDR3: CASNHRKGHNSPLHF
DNA: TGTGCCAGTAATCACAGGAAAGGGCATAATTCACCCCTCCACTTT

V: TRBV7-9
D: -
size: once
J: TRBJ1-2
CDR3: CASSPRTVSFYGYTF
DNA: TGTGCCAGCAGCCCCCGGACAGTATCTTTCTATGGCTACACCTTC

V: TRBV4-1
D: -
size: -
J: TRBJ2-3
CDR3: CASSRELPGLSTDTQYF
DNA: TGCGCCAGCAGCCGCGAGCTCCCGGGACTTTCCACAGATACGCAGTATTTT

V: TRBV30
D: TRBD1
size: -
J: TRBJ1-1
CDR3: CAWTWDRDTEAFF
DNA: TGTGCCTGGACCTGGGACAGGGACACTGAAGCTTTCTTT

V: TRBV19
D: TRBD1
size: -
J: TRBJ1-2
CDR3: CASSRQGNYGYTF
DNA: TGTGCCAGTAGTAGACAGGGGAACTATGGCTACACCTTC

V: TRBV21-1
D: -
size: -
J: TRBJ2-3
CDR3: CASSPRRGFTDTQYF
DNA: TGTGCCAGCAGCCCCCGAAGGGGGTTCACAGATACGCAGTATTTT

V: TRBV7-8
D: TRBD1
size: once
J: TRBJ2-2
CDR3: CASSPALRQGSPGELFF
DNA: TGTGCCAGCAGCCCAGCCCTGAGACAGGGGTCCCCCGGGGAGCTGTTTTTT

V: TRBV11-3
D: -
size: -
J: TRBJ1-6
CDR3: CASSLREGNGYNSPLHF
DNA: TGTGCCAGCAGCTTAAGGGAGGGTAATGGCTATAATTCACCCCTCCACTTT

V: TRBV5-1
D: TRBD1
size: once
J: TRBJ1-2
CDR3: CASSVDRANYGYTF
DNA: TGCGCCAGCAGCGTGGACAGGGCTAACTATGGCTACACCTTC

V: TRBV15
D: -
size: once
J: TRBJ1-1
CDR3: CATSRDRESGARWSLNTEAFF
DNA: TGTGCCACCAGCAGAGATCGGGAGTCCGGGGCGCGGTGGAGCTTGAACACTGAAGCTTTCTTT

V: TRBV27
D: TRBD1
size: -
J: TRBJ1-3
CDR3: CASIAGGAAGNTIYF
DNA: TGTGCCAGCATTGCAGGGGGCGCGGCTGGAAACACCATATATTTT

V: TRBV7-6
D: TRBD1
size: -
J: TRBJ2-7
CDR3: CASSPNRGYYEQYF
DNA: TGTGCCAGCAGCCCGAACAGGGGATACTACGAGCAGTACTTC

V: TRBV3-1/TRBV3-2
D: TRBD1
size: few
J: TRBJ1-3
CDR3: CASSHRQGKPGNTIYF
DNA: TGTGCCAGCAGCCATCGACAGGGGAAGCCTGGAAACACCATATATTTT

V: TRBV20-1
D: -
size: -
J: TRBJ1-2
CDR3: CSASRESNYGYTF
DNA: TGCAGTGCTAGTCGGGAATCTAACTATGGCTACACCTTC

V: TRBV19
D: TRBD1
size: -
J: TRBJ2-3
CDR3: CASRRTGAGDTQYF
DNA: TGTGCCAGTAGAAGGACAGGGGCGGGAGATACGCAGTATTTT

V: TRBV27
D: TRBD1
size: -
J: TRBJ1-2
CDR3: CASGQGNYGYTF
DNA: TGTGCCAGCGGACAGGGGAATTATGGCTACACCTTC

V: TRBV28
D: TRBD2
size: once
J: TRBJ2-3
CDR3: CASTAVRGVRGTQYF
DNA: TGTGCCAGCACCGCCGTTCGGGGGGTAAGAGGGACGCAGTATTTT

V: TRBV27
D: -
size: -
J: TRBJ2-2
CDR3: CASSLSPSGHWARGELFF
DNA: TGTGCCAGCAGTTTGAGTCCTTCGGGACATTGGGCGCGCGGGGAGCTGTTTTTT

V: TRBV7-2
D: TRBD2
size: -
J: TRBJ2-1
CDR3: CASSQWTSASSYNEQFF
DNA: TGTGCCAGCAGCCAATGGACTAGCGCGAGCTCCTACAATGAGCAGTTCTTC

V: TRBV7-9
D: -
size: -
J: TRBJ2-2
CDR3: CASSRGGELFF
DNA: TGTGCCAGCAGCAGAGGGGGGGAGCTGTTTTTT

V: TRBV19
D: -
size: -
J: TRBJ2-1
CDR3: CASSPSTLYNEQFF
DNA: TGTGCCAGTAGTCCTAGTACCCTCTACAATGAGCAGTTCTTC

V: TRBV5-5
D: -
size: few
J: TRBJ1-5
CDR3: CASSRDINQPQHF
DNA: TGTGCCAGCAGCAGGGACATCAATCAGCCCCAGCATTTT